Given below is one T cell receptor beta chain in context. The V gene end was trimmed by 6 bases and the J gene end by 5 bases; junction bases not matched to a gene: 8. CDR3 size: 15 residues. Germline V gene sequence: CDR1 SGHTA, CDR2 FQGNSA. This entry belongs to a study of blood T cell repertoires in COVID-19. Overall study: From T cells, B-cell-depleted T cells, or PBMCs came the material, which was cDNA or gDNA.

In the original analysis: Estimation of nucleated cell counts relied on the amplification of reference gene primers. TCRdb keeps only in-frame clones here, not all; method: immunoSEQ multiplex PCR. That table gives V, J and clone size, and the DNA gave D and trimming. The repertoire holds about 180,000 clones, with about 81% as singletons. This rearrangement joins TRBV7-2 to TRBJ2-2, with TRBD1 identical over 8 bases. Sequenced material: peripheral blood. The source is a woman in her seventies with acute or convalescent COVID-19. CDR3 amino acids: CASRVRTGLTGELFF. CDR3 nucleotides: TGTGCCAGCAGGGTACGGACAGGGTTAACCGGGGAGCTGTTTTTT.